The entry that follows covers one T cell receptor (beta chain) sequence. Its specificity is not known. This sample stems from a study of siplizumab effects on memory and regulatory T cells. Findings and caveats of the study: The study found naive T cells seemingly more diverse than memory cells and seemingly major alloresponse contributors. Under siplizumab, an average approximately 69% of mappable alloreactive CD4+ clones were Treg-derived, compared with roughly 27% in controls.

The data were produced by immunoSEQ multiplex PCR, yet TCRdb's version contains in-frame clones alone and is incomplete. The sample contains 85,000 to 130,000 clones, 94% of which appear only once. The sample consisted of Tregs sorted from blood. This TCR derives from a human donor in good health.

The CDR3 sequence: CASSVMAGSPPDTQYF. The CDR3 DNA is TGCGCCAGCAGCGTGATGGCGGGGTCCCCACCAGATACGCAGTATTTT. This rearrangement joins TRBV5-1 to TRBJ2-3, with D maybe TRBD2 (6 bases). The CDR3 is made up of 16 amino acids. Trimming took 4 bases from V and 4 from J, leaving 19 bases between them. Germline CDR1 SGHRS, CDR2 YFSETQ. Based on the CDR3 plus reference TRBV5-1 and TRBJ2-3, the full variable domain is KAGVTQTPRYLIKTRGQQVTLSCSPISGHRSVSWYQQTPGQGLQFLFEYFSETQRNKGNFPGRFSGRQFSNSRSEMNVSTLELGDSALYLCASSVMAGSPPDTQYFGPGTRLTVL.